What follows are 8 T cell receptor beta chains derived from one specimen sequenced in a study of cytotoxic CD8 clonotypes in ibrutinib-treated CLL. TCRdb's table, derived via immunoSEQ multiplex PCR, lists solely in-frame clones and lacks some. Seen here are 140,000 to 150,000 clones, approximately 80% observed once, and the top ten hold about 5%. Sample: PBMCs, taken after 24 months of ibrutinib treatment. The receptor set was obtained from a human donor with chronic lymphocytic leukemia.

This chain joins TRBV19 and TRBJ2-5; TRBD2 agrees at 12 bases. The junction had 10 bases not matched to a gene; V was cut back by 4 bases and J by 4 bases. The CDR3 is 17 residues long. The V gene's germline CDR1 is LNHDA and CDR2 SQIVND (reference sequence). This chain's CDR3 is CASSTLAGGPEGETQYF. The CDR3 DNA is TGTGCCAGTAGTACCCTAGCGGGGGGGCCGGAGGGAGAGACCCAGTACTTC.

In its sample, this clone was seen once. The chain combines TRBV20-1 with TRBJ1-2; D is uncertain. Germline CDR1 and CDR2: DFQATT and SNEGSKA (reference sequence). The CDR3 covers 10 residues. Deletions cut 6 bases from V and 8 bases from J, with 10 bases between. The CDR3, as DNA: TGCAGTGCAGAGGAACGGGGCTACACCTTC. Its translation is CSAEERGYTF.

The chain combines TRBV9 with TRBJ1-2; D is uncertain. V lost 0 bases and J 8 bases, leaving 17 bases between the germline ends. The CDR3 covers 15 residues. Germline V gene sequence: CDR1 SGDLS, CDR2 YYNGEE. The CDR3, as DNA: TGTGCCAGCAGCGTAGCTACGTTCGGGGTTTCGGGCTACACCTTC. Translating gives CASSVATFGVSGYTF.

As for this clone: Germline is not matched at one junction end, which may reflect a read error. CDR3 protein: CATSRDPGNQPQHF. The CDR3 coding sequence is TGTGCCACCAGCCGAGACCCTGGAAATCAGCCCCAGCATTTT. The V call is TRBV15, the J call TRBJ1-5; no reliable D call. From germline, CDR1 is LNHNV and CDR2 YYDKDF (reference sequence). The CDR3 consists of 14 residues.

J is TRBJ2-3 and V is TRBV5-1; D remains ambiguous. Trimming pared 4 bases from V and 0 bases from J, leaving 6 bases between. The germline V gene encodes CDR1 SGHRS and CDR2 YFSETQ. This CDR3 is built from 13 residues. For the CDR3, the DNA is TGCGCCAGCAGCCCTCAAAGCACAGATACGCAGTATTTT. Translated: CASSPQSTDTQYF.

This clone was counted between two and nine times. The V gene is TRBV7-3, the J gene TRBJ1-1; D may be TRBD1 (6 bases). V lost 5 bases and J 1 base, leaving 8 bases between the germline ends. CDR1 SGHTA and CDR2 FQGTGA come from the germline V gene. CDR3 length: 13 residues. CDR3 residues: CASSVDRNTEAFF. The CDR3 DNA follows: TGTGCCAGCAGCGTGGACAGGAACACTGAAGCTTTCTTT.

The J gene is TRBJ2-7, the V gene TRBV9, with 8 positions matching TRBD1. Germline CDR1 and CDR2: SGDLS and YYNGEE. After removal of 1 base from V and 4 bases from J, the junction contained 16 bases not matched to a gene. The CDR3 has 18 residues. The CDR3 reads CASSVIPLEWQGAYEQYF. The CDR3, as DNA: TGTGCCAGCAGCGTAATACCTCTAGAGTGGCAGGGGGCTTACGAGCAGTACTTC.

J is TRBJ2-3 and V is TRBV4-3; the D gene is possibly TRBD2 (6 bases). Germline V gene data show CDR1 as LGHNA and CDR2 as YSLEER. There are 14 residues in the CDR3. Trimming took off 4 bases at V and 7 bases at J, with 15 bases between the two ends. The CDR3 nucleotides are TGCGCCAGCAGCCCCCGGCGGGGTGGGAATACGCAGTATTTT. As protein: CASSPRRGGNTQYF.